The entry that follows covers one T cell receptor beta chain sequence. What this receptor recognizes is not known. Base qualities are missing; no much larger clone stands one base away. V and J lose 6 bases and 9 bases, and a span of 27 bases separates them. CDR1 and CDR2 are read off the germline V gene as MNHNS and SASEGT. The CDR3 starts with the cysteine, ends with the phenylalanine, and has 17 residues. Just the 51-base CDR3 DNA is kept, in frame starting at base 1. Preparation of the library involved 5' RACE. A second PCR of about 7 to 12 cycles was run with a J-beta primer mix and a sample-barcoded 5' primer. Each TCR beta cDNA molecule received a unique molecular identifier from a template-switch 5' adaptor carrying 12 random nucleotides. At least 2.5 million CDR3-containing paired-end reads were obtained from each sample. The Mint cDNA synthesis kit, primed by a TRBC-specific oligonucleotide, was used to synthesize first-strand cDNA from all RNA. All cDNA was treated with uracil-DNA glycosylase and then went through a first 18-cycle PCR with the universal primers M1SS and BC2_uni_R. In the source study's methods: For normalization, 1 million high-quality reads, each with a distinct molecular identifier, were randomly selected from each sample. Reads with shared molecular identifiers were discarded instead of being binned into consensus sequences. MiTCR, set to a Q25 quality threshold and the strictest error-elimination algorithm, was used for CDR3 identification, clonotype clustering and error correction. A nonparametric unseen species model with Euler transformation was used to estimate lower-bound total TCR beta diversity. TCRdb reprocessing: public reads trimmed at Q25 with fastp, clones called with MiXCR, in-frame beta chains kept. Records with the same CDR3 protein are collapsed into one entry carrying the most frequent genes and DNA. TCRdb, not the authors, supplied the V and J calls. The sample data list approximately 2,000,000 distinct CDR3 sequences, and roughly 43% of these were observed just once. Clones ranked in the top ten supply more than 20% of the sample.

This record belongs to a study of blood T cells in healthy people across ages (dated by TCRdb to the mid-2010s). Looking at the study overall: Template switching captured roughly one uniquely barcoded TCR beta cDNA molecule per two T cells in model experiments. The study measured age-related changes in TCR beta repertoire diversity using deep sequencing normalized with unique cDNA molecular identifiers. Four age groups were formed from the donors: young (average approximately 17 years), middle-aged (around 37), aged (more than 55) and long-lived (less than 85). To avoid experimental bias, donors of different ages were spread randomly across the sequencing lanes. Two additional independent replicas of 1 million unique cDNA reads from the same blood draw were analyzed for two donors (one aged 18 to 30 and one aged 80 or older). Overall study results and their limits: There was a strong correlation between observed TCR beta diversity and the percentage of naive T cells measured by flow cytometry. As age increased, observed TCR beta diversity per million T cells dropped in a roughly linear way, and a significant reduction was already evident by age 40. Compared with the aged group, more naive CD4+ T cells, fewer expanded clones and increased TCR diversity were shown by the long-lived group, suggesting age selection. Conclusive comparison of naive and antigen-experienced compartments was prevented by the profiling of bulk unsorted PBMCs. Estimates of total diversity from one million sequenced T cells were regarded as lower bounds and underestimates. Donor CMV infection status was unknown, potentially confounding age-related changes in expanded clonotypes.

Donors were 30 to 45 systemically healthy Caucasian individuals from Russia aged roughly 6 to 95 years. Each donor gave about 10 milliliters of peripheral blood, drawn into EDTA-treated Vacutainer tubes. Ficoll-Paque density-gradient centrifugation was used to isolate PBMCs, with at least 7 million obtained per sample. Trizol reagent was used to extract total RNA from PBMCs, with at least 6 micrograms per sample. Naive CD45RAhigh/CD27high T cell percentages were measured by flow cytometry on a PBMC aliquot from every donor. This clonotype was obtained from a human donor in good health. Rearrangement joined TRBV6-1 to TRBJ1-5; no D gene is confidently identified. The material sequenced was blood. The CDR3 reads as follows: CASRSVGRTIHDWPQHF. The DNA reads TGTGCCAGCAGGTCCGTAGGACGGACGATTCACGATTGGCCCCAGCATTTT.